This TCR beta chain was sequenced in a study of blood T cell repertoires in COVID-19. Study background: COVID-19 samples, acute and convalescent, were from the United States, Italy and Spain. T cells, B-cell-depleted T cells, or PBMCs supplied cDNA or gDNA.

The V gene's germline CDR1 is MDHEN and CDR2 SYDVKM. This CDR3 comprises 14 residues. J gave up 6 bases and V 6 bases, and 7 bases lay outside the gene matches. The authors' processing: Estimated nucleated cell counts came from reference gene primer amplification. Profiling relied on immunoSEQ multiplex PCR, and the TCRdb table lists in-frame clones only, not all of them. The DNA was the basis for D and trimming; V, J and clone size are from that table. This table has over 300,000 clones, around 89% appearing once. The clonotype was recovered from a man aged 35 to 55 with acute or convalescent COVID-19. The rearrangement links TRBV28 to TRBJ1-5; TRBD1 agrees at 8 bases. Material: peripheral blood. DNA of the CDR3: TGTGCCAGCAGCCGCACGGACAGGGCTCAGCCCCAGCATTTT. Translation: CASSRTDRAQPQHF.